The TCR beta chain described here comes from a study of cytomegalovirus exposure and HLA in healthy donors. This CDR3 has 15 residues. The V end was cut by 3 bases, the J end by 2 bases, with 16 bases between. Germline lookup yields CDR1 GTSNPN and CDR2 SVGIG (reference sequence). Use of 60 Vbeta and 13 Jbeta primers characterized the PCR. Here immunoSEQ multiplex PCR was the method, and the copy in TCRdb shows in-frame clones only, minus some. The sample includes tens of thousands of clones. Sequenced material: PBMCs. The chain uses TRBV30 and TRBJ1-2, with a weak D call TRBD1 (5 bases). The sequence derives from a male donor in good health and CMV-seronegative. The CDR3 protein is CAWSQSTEGNYGYTF. The CDR3 nucleotides read TGTGCCTGGAGCCAATCAACGGAGGGGAACTATGGCTACACCTTC.